This T cell receptor beta chain stems from a study of blood T cell repertoires in COVID-19. Study-wide background: Researchers got acute and convalescent COVID-19 samples from the United States, Italy and Spain. PBMCs, B-cell-depleted T cells, or T cells provided the cDNA or gDNA that made up the material.

Germline trimming cut 5 bases from V and 7 bases from J; bases unmatched to any gene: 10. The germline CDR1 and CDR2 sequences are MDHEN and SYDVKM. The CDR3 consists of 15 residues. This clone was seen a single time. How the authors handled the data: Reference gene primer amplification gave estimated nucleated cell counts. Profiling relied on immunoSEQ multiplex PCR, and the TCRdb table lists in-frame clones only, not all of them. That table gives V, J and clone size, and the DNA gave D and trimming. The table records approximately 94,000 clones, over 80% of them present only once. Sequencing was carried out using peripheral blood. The gene calls are TRBV28 and TRBJ1-5; TRBD1 aligns across 8 bases. The receptor was isolated from a woman aged 45-65 years in a cohort sampled during active COVID-19. The CDR3: CASSTWQGAYQPQHF. CDR3 coding DNA: TGTGCCAGCAGTACTTGGCAGGGGGCTTACCAGCCCCAGCATTTT.